These 4 T cell receptor beta chains came from one sample sequenced in a study of blood T cell repertoires in COVID-19. Some clones are missing from TCRdb's copy, which holds only in-frame ones; the method was immunoSEQ multiplex PCR. The sample carries fewer than 450,000 clones, roughly 87% recorded once. The sequencing input was PBMCs or T cells enriched from blood (not recorded which). The receptors stem from a man between 18 and 35 years old who had recovered from COVID-19.

CDR3 sequence reads: CASSIGTVQYGYTF. CDR3 sequence (DNA): TGTGCCAGTAGTATAGGGACAGTTCAATATGGCTACACCTTC. This sequence joins TRBV19 and TRBJ1-2; D perhaps matches TRBD1 (6 bases). The germline V gene has CDR1 LNHDA and CDR2 SQIVND (reference sequence). Trimming took off 1 base at V and 5 bases at J, with 11 bases between the two ends. The CDR3 length is 14 residues.

The chain links TRBV6-4 to TRBJ2-7, with 11 bases fitting TRBD2. The trim removed 0 bases at V and 1 base at J, leaving 11 bases unmatched. Looked up from germline, CDR1 is MRHNA and CDR2 is SNTAGT. The CDR3 has 19 amino acids. The CDR3 here is CASSDSGWGLAEPSYEQYF. The CDR3 DNA sequence: TGTGCCAGCAGTGACTCGGGTTGGGGACTAGCGGAACCTTCCTACGAGCAGTACTTC.

The chain carries TRBV18 and TRBJ1-6; no clear D. The germline gives CDR1 KGHSH, CDR2 LQKENI. Trimming stripped 3 bases from V and 8 bases from J, with 23 bases between. The CDR3 totals 18 residues. Written as DNA, the CDR3 is TGTGCCAGCTCACCCAATCTTGTCCGGGGTCTTGGGGATTCACCCCTCCACTTT. Amino acid sequence: CASSPNLVRGLGDSPLHF.

The chain uses TRBV7-9 and TRBJ1-6, with 7 bases fitting TRBD1. The V and J ends lost 2 bases and 8 bases, in that order; junction bases with no gene match: 6. The CDR3 contains 15 residues. Germline CDR1 SEHNR, CDR2 FQNEAQ (reference sequence). The CDR3 coding sequence is TGTGCCAGCAGCTTAAGGGCAGGGGGTTATTCACCCCTCCACTTT. This sequence encodes CASSLRAGGYSPLHF.